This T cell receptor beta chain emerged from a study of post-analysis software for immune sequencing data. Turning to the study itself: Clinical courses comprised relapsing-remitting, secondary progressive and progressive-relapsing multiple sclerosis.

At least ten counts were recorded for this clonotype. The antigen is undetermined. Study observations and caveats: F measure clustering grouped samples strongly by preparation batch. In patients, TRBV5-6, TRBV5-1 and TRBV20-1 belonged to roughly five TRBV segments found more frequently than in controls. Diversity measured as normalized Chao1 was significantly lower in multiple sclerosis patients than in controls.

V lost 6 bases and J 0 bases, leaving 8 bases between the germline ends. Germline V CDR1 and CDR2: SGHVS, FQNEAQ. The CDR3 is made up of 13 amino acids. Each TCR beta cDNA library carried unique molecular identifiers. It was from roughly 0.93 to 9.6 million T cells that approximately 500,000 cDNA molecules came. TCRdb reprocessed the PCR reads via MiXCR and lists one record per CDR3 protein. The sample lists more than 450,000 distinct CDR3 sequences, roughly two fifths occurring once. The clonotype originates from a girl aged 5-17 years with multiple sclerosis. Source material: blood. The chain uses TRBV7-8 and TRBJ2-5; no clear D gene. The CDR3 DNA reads TGTGCCAGCAGTCCGACACACCAAGAGACCCAGTACTTC. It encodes CASSPTHQETQYF.